A selection of T cell receptor beta chains follows, all from one sample in a study of blood T cell repertoires in COVID-19. TCRdb's copy holds only in-frame clones and misses some; the assay was immunoSEQ multiplex PCR. The repertoire consists of about 200,000 clones, with 90% occurring once and the leading ten covering approximately 0.48%. The material sequenced was peripheral blood. The receptor set was obtained from a man aged 45-60 years with acute or convalescent COVID-19. The CDR3 runs from the conserved cysteine through the conserved F or W. The D gene is left open where the match is weak. Size values are once, few and many counts, or a class for expanded clones, and some rows have none.

abundance,v_gene,j_gene,d_gene,CDR3nt,CDR3aa
once,TRBV9,TRBJ2-1,TRBD1,TGTGCCAGCAGTCGGGACAGGCACAATGAGCAGTTCTTC,CASSRDRHNEQFF
-,TRBV18,TRBJ1-6,-,TGTGCCAGCTCTCCAAACCGGGTCCCAAATTCACCCCTCCACTTT,CASSPNRVPNSPLHF
few,TRBV6-2/TRBV6-3,TRBJ2-3,TRBD2,TGTGCCAGCAGTTACGTTTTCGGGGGGGCCACAGATACGCAGTATTTT,CASSYVFGGATDTQYF
-,TRBV7-8,TRBJ2-2,TRBD2,TGTGCCAGCAGATGGACTAGCGGGAGTGGTGGGGAGCTGTTTTTT,CASRWTSGSGGELFF
-,TRBV19,TRBJ1-6,TRBD1,TGTGCCAGTAGTCCATTACAGGGGGCCTATAATTCACCCCTCCACTTT,CASSPLQGAYNSPLHF
-,TRBV15,TRBJ2-3,-,TGTGCCACCAGCAGAGGTGGGCACCTCAGCACAGATACGCAGTATTTT,CATSRGGHLSTDTQYF
-,TRBV6-6,TRBJ2-2,-,TGTGCCAGCAGAGGGGGATCGAACACCGGGGAGCTGTTTTTT,CASRGGSNTGELFF
-,TRBV7-2,TRBJ2-7,-,TGTGCCAGCAGTTCTTATAGGGGCTACGAGCAGTACTTC,CASSSYRGYEQYF
-,TRBV27,TRBJ2-3,TRBD1,TGTGCCAGCAGTTTATGGACGGACAGGGCGCAGTATTTT,CASSLWTDRAQYF
-,TRBV6-5,TRBJ1-2,TRBD1,TGTGCCAGCAGTCGACAGGGACCTTTCTATGGCTACACCTTC,CASSRQGPFYGYTF
once,TRBV9,TRBJ2-2,TRBD2,TGTGTCAGCAGTTTAGGACTAGCGGGGGCCCCTCGAGGGGAGCTGTTTTTT,CVSSLGLAGAPRGELFF
-,TRBV27,TRBJ1-2,-,TGTGCCAGCAGTTTATTAAGTGGGACTGAAGGCTACACCTTC,CASSLLSGTEGYTF
-,TRBV9,TRBJ1-4,TRBD1,TGTGCCAGCAGCCCGCGGACAGGAACTAATGAAAAACTGTTTTTT,CASSPRTGTNEKLFF
-,TRBV5-1,TRBJ1-2,TRBD1,TGCGCCAGCAGCCCGGACAGGGTAGAAGGCTACACCTTC,CASSPDRVEGYTF
-,TRBV7-9,TRBJ1-2,-,TGTGCCAGCAGCGCGATAACAGTTTTTTATGGCTACACCTTC,CASSAITVFYGYTF
-,TRBV6-5,TRBJ2-1,-,TGTGCCAGCAGTTACTCTGCGGACAGAGGCAATGAGCAGTTCTTC,CASSYSADRGNEQFF
once,TRBV5-4,TRBJ1-2,TRBD1,TGTGCCAGCAGCCCGGACAGGAACTATGGCTACACCTTC,CASSPDRNYGYTF
-,TRBV6-5,TRBJ2-7,-,TGTGCCAGCGCTTCAGAAAAGACCTACGAGCAGTACTTC,CASASEKTYEQYF
-,TRBV5-1,TRBJ2-2,TRBD1,TGCGCCAGCAGCCCGTTGTCCGGGACAGCGAGGACCGGGGAGCTGTTTTTT,CASSPLSGTARTGELFF
-,TRBV10-2,TRBJ1-2,-,TGCGCCAGCACGTCAGGGTCTACTAACTATGGCTACACCTTC,CASTSGSTNYGYTF
-,TRBV28,TRBJ1-6,-,TGTGCCAGCAGTGTGGGGGACTATTATAATTCACCCCTCCACTTT,CASSVGDYYNSPLHF
-,TRBV7-2,TRBJ2-1,TRBD2,TGTGCCAGCAGCAAATCTAGCGGGAGTGGGCATGAGCAGTTCTTC,CASSKSSGSGHEQFF